This T cell receptor beta chain originates from a study of CD8 T cells in Susac syndrome. CD8+ and CD4+ T cells from blood underwent TCR beta sequencing, which was carried out in a high-throughput format. Random hexamers served to reverse transcribe roughly 0.5 to 1 ug RNA. Each CDR3 protein is one row after TCRdb ran MiXCR on the immunoSEQ multiplex PCR reads. The profile shows 95,000 to 150,000 distinct CDR3 sequences, around 94% of them singletons. The CDR3 length is 14 residues. Germline lookup yields CDR1 MDHEN and CDR2 SYDVKM. The ends were cut back, 2 bases at V and 2 bases at J, with 9 bases in the middle.

The chain uses TRBV28 and TRBJ1-1; D not certain. The receptor's source is a human donor in good health. What was sequenced was CD4+ T cells from PBMCs. The CDR3 nucleotides read TGTGCCAGCAGTTTAGGGTCCCGTAACACTGAAGCTTTCTTT. It yields the protein CASSLGSRNTEAFF. The full variable domain, with the rest looked up from reference TRBV28 and TRBJ1-1, is DVKVTQSSRYLVKRTGEKVFLECVQDMDHENMFWYRQDPGLGLRLIYFSYDVKMKEKGDIPEGYSVSREKKERFSLILESASTNQTSMYLCASSLGSRNTEAFFGQGTRLTVV.